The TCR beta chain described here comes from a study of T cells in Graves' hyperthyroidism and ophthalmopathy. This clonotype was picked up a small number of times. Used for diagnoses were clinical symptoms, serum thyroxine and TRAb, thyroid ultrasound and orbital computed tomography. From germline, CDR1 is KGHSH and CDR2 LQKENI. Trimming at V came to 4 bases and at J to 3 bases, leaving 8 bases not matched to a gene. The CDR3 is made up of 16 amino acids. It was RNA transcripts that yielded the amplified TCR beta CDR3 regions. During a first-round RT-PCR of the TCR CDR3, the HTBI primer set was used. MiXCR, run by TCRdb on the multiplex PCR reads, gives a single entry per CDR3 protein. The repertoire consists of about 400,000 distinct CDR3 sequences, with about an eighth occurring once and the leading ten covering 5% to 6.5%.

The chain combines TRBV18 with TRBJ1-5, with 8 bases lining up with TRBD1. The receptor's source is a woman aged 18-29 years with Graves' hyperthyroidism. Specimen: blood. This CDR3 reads CASSLQTGGVNQPQHF. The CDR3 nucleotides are TGTGCCAGCTCACTGCAAACAGGGGGTGTCAATCAGCCCCAGCATTTT.